Presented here are 17 T cell receptor beta chains from one specimen sequenced in a study of sequential checkpoint blockade in melanoma. TCRdb's table, derived via immunoSEQ multiplex PCR, lists solely in-frame clones and lacks some. The top ten hold more than 4% of the sample, which has approximately 20,000 clones, under 85% seen once. The treatment was: randomized to nivolumab then ipilimumab (arm A) or the reverse (arm B). The sample consisted of tumor tissue (inferred from file names), taken from a patient given nivolumab and ipilimumab in sequence. The receptor set was obtained from a human donor with melanoma.

The chain carries TRBV11-3 and TRBJ2-2; 11 nucleotides align to TRBD2. Germline values: CDR1 SGHNT, CDR2 YENEEA. Trimming removed 4 bases from V and 7 bases from J; junction bases left unmatched: 8. The CDR3 spans 16 residues. CDR3 region: CASSSTTSGKGGELFF. CDR3 coding DNA: TGTGCCAGCAGCTCTACGACTAGCGGGAAAGGCGGGGAGCTGTTTTTT. Based on the CDR3 plus reference TRBV11-3 and TRBJ2-2, the full variable domain is EAGVVQSPRYKIIEKKQPVAFWCNPISGHNTLYWYLQNLGQGPELLIRYENEEAVDDSQLPKDRFSAERLKGVDSTLKIQPAELGDSAVYLCASSSTTSGKGGELFFGEGSRLTVL.

The chain uses TRBV30 and TRBJ1-1; D is unclear. Trimming took off 0 bases at V and 7 bases at J, with 9 bases between the two ends. This CDR3 comprises 12 residues. Germline CDR1 is GTSNPN and CDR2 is SVGIG (reference sequence). CDR3 nucleotide sequence: TGTGCCTGGAGTGTAGCTGTTGTTGAAGCTTTCTTT. Translation gives CAWSVAVVEAFF.

This chain links TRBV12-5 with TRBJ2-1, with D possibly being TRBD1 (5 bases). The germline V gene encodes CDR1 LGHNT and CDR2 FRNRAP. The CDR3 totals 13 residues. As DNA, the CDR3 is TGTGCCAGCAAGGAACAGGTGGTAGATGAGCAGTTCTTC. As protein: CASKEQVVDEQFF.

This clone was found a few times. CDR3 bases: TGTGCTAGTGGTACGGGAACAGATACGCAGTATTTT. Residues: CASGTGTDTQYF. This sequence joins TRBV12-5 and TRBJ2-3, with a weak D call TRBD2 (5 bases). With 5 bases removed from V and 3 bases from J, the gap between germline ends came to 6 bases. CDR1 is LGHNT, CDR2 FRNRAP, per germline. The CDR3 sequence is 12 residues long.

This clone appeared a few times. CDR3 nucleotide sequence: TGTGCCAGTAGTCAGGGGACTAGCGGGATACGCACAGATACGCAGTATTTT. Translating gives CASSQGTSGIRTDTQYF. J is TRBJ2-3 and V is TRBV19; 13 nucleotides align to TRBD2. Per the germline V gene, CDR1 is LNHDA and CDR2 is SQIVND (reference sequence). J was trimmed by 1 base and V by 5 bases; bases with no gene match: 6. The CDR3 covers 17 residues.

CDR3 residues: CASSLAREGRPYEQYF. As DNA, the CDR3 is TGTGCCAGCAGCTTGGCCCGGGAGGGCAGACCCTACGAGCAGTACTTC. The chain uses TRBV11-3 and TRBJ2-7; 8 bases are a match to TRBD2. This CDR3 comprises 16 residues. Germline V gene lookup returns CDR1 SGHNT and CDR2 YENEEA. Trimming cost V 3 bases and J 2 bases; bases outside gene matches: 9.

This chain joins TRBV5-1 and TRBJ2-1, with 11 bases matching TRBD2. V lost 0 bases and J lost 4; bases outside the gene matches: 9. This CDR3 contains 18 residues. Germline values: CDR1 SGHRS, CDR2 YFSETQ. Written as DNA, the CDR3 is TGCGCCAGCAGCTTGGGGGGTCCGGGACTAGCGGTTTACAATGAGCAGTTCTTC. Its protein product is CASSLGGPGLAVYNEQFF. The full variable domain, completed using reference TRBV5-1 and TRBJ2-1, is KAGVTQTPRYLIKTRGQQVTLSCSPISGHRSVSWYQQTPGQGLQFLFEYFSETQRNKGNFPGRFSGRQFSNSRSEMNVSTLELGDSALYLCASSLGGPGLAVYNEQFFGPGTRLTVL.

The gene calls are TRBV5-1 and TRBJ2-7, with 8 positions matching TRBD1. This CDR3 is 15 amino acids long. Germline V gene sequence: CDR1 SGHRS, CDR2 YFSETQ. Losses at the gene ends were 7 bases for V and 3 bases for J; bases not matched to a gene: 12. Here the CDR3 reads CASDNGTGVYYEQYF. The CDR3, as DNA: TGCGCCAGCGATAACGGGACAGGCGTTTACTACGAGCAGTACTTC.

V usage is TRBV5-1 and J usage is TRBJ1-2; 8 bases agree with TRBD1. The CDR3 runs to 14 residues. With 4 bases clipped from V and 3 bases from J, the junction kept 5 bases outside the gene matches. Germline V gene lookup returns CDR1 SGHRS and CDR2 YFSETQ. The CDR3 nucleotides are TGCGCCAGCAGCGGAGGACAGGGAGACTATGGCTACACCTTC. Protein: CASSGGQGDYGYTF.

The chain uses TRBV19 and TRBJ1-1; tentative D call: TRBD1 (6 bases). The CDR3 consists of 17 residues. The germline gives CDR1 LNHDA, CDR2 SQIVND (reference sequence). The V end was cut by 2 bases, the J end by 0 bases, with 16 bases between. The CDR3 DNA reads TGTGCCAGTAGTATATCGGCAGGGGCCTATTTGAACACTGAAGCTTTCTTT. Its translation: CASSISAGAYLNTEAFF.

The chain employs TRBV5-1 and TRBJ1-6; D call uncertain. Germline values: CDR1 SGHRS, CDR2 YFSETQ. There are 16 residues in the CDR3. Trimming cost V 0 bases and J 1 base, with 8 bases left between them. The CDR3 here is CASSLGDRSYNSPLHF. The CDR3 nucleotides read TGCGCCAGCAGCTTGGGTGATAGGTCCTATAATTCACCCCTCCACTTT. Drawing the rest from reference TRBV5-1 and TRBJ1-6, the complete variable domain is KAGVTQTPRYLIKTRGQQVTLSCSPISGHRSVSWYQQTPGQGLQFLFEYFSETQRNKGNFPGRFSGRQFSNSRSEMNVSTLELGDSALYLCASSLGDRSYNSPLHFGNGTRLTVT.

This sequence joins TRBV6-8 and TRBJ2-2; 7 bases line up with TRBD2. The CDR3 runs to 16 residues. CDR1 is MNHGY, CDR2 SAAAGT, per germline. With 4 bases clipped from V and 1 base from J, the junction kept 6 bases outside the gene matches. CDR3 loop: CASSSLRGWNTGELFF. The CDR3 nucleotides read TGTGCCAGCAGTTCCCTGCGGGGGTGGAACACCGGGGAGCTGTTTTTT.

V gene TRBV11-3 combines with J gene TRBJ2-1, with TRBD2 identical over 12 bases. This CDR3 comprises 14 residues. J gave up 12 bases and V 5 bases, and 8 bases lay outside the gene matches. Germline V gene sequence: CDR1 SGHNT, CDR2 YENEEA. CDR3 sequence reads: CASSPTSGSDRQFF. DNA of the CDR3: TGTGCCAGCAGCCCGACTAGCGGGAGTGATAGGCAGTTCTTC. The whole variable domain, filled in from reference TRBV11-3 and TRBJ2-1, reads EAGVVQSPRYKIIEKKQPVAFWCNPISGHNTLYWYLQNLGQGPELLIRYENEEAVDDSQLPKDRFSAERLKGVDSTLKIQPAELGDSAVYLCASSPTSGSDRQFFGPGTRLTVL.

The chain carries TRBV28 and TRBJ1-5; D is ambiguous. V was trimmed by 3 bases and J by 3 bases, leaving 9 bases between them. The CDR3 is made up of 14 amino acids. The germline gives CDR1 MDHEN, CDR2 SYDVKM. CDR3 DNA sequence: TGTGCCAGCAGTTTCTCGGGGAACAATCAGCCCCAGCATTTT. It yields the protein CASSFSGNNQPQHF.

This chain links TRBV19 with TRBJ1-2, with TRBD1 matching over 8 bases. Trimming removed 2 bases from V and 6 bases from J; junction bases left unmatched: 8. Germline values: CDR1 LNHDA, CDR2 SQIVND (reference sequence). This CDR3 contains 15 residues. The CDR3 protein is CASSIRRGQGDGYTF. CDR3 sequence (DNA): TGTGCCAGTAGTATACGCAGGGGGCAAGGGGATGGCTACACCTTC.

The chain couples TRBV10-2 to TRBJ2-2; D is possibly TRBD2 (7 bases). CDR3 size: 15 residues. The germline V and J ends were trimmed by 10 bases and 7 bases, with 22 bases remaining between them. Germline V CDR1 and CDR2: WSHSY, SAAADI. Here the CDR3 DNA reads TGCGCCATCGGGCGTTGGAAGGGGGGGAACGGGGAGCTGTTTTTT. This encodes CAIGRWKGGNGELFF.

The DNA of the CDR3 is TGCGCCAGCAGTCATGAAGGGGCTTTTCAGCCCCAGCATTTT. Protein sequence: CASSHEGAFQPQHF. V usage is TRBV23-1 and J usage is TRBJ1-5; TRBD1 might be the D (5 bases). TRBV23-1 qualifies as an ORF whose function is uncertain. This CDR3 region has 14 residues. Trimming took off 3 bases at V and 6 bases at J, with 12 bases between the two ends.